Sequencing of this T cell receptor (beta chain) was carried out in a study of multiple sclerosis patients with progressive multifocal leukoencephalopathy. Whole-study findings and limits: In most PML patients, TRB repertoires appeared less diverse by entropy.

As regards this clone: What it recognizes is unknown.

Per germline, CDR1 SNHLY and CDR2 FYNNEI. The V segment lost 6 bases and the J segment 1 base; nucleotides outside the gene matches: 4. The CDR3 extends over 15 amino acids. This sample's time point: before natalizumab initiation. Clones were sequenced by immunoSEQ multiplex PCR, and TCRdb holds only the in-frame ones, with some missing. The data hold tens of thousands of clones, with 92% observed a single time. Sequencing was done on a sample of PBMCs. The sequence came from a man aged 25 to 40 with multiple sclerosis. The chain employs TRBV2 and TRBJ2-1; TRBD2 agrees at 9 bases. The CDR3 here is CASSLSGRSYNEQFF. The CDR3 DNA sequence: TGTGCCAGCAGCCTAAGCGGGAGGTCCTACAATGAGCAGTTCTTC. Full variable domain (rest looked up from reference TRBV2 and TRBJ2-1): EPEVTQTPSHQVTQMGQEVILRCVPISNHLYFYWYRQILGQKVEFLVSFYNNEISEKSEIFDDQFSVERPDGSNFTLKIRSTKLEDSAMYFCASSLSGRSYNEQFFGPGTRLTVL.